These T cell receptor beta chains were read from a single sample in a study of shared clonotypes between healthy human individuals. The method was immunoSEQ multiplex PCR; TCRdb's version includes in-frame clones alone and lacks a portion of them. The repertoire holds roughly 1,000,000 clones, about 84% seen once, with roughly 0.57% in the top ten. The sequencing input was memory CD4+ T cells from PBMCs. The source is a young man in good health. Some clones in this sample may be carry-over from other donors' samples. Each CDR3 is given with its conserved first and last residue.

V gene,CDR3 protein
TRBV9,CASSVGIRGTMNTEAFF
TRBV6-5,CASTGPGSYGYTF
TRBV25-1,CASSDRGTNEKLFF
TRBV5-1,CASSFEQGNGYTF
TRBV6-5,CASSYVTGFGGYTF
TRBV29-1,CSVEVVDRIQYF
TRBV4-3,CASSRQREGPSEQYF
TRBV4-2,CASSQDNGYNTGELFF
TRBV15,CATSRDSGSGNTIYF
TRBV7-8,CAIKTSGETQYF
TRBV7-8,CASSIPYGPDPTTNEKLFF
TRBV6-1,CASSERGAGNEKLFF
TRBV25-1,CASSDHSGRGSNEQFF
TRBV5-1,CASSRVRGAEAFF
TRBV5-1,CASSFSGSSTDTQYF
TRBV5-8,CASSLGRETGEQYF
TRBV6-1,CASSEADLSYGYTF
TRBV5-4,CASSFNRGQGEKLFF
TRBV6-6,CASSYLGDRGNEQYF
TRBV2,CASLQNTGGANGYTF
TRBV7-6,CASSSTDRTDFNEKLFF
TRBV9,CASSLNWKKDQPQHF
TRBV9,CASSAGGQGGGYTF
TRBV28,CASSSASTGRYEQYF
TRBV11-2,CASSQGANQPQHF
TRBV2,CASSPGGAKYEQYF
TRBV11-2,CASSFPLAGSVEQYF
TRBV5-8,CASRHSGSGGLGTQYF
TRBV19,CASCSGRVSSDTQYF
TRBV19,CASSTTGPGEQYF
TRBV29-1,CSVGTAPQETQYF
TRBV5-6,CASSLLGDGAKNIQYF